This is a list of T cell receptor beta chains from one sample in a study of blood T cell repertoires in COVID-19. The data were produced by immunoSEQ multiplex PCR, yet TCRdb's version contains in-frame clones alone and is incomplete. The sample records 150,000 or so clones, approximately 91% being singletons. The sample was peripheral blood. Receptor source: a man between 45 and 60 years old with acute or convalescent COVID-19. Both conserved end residues are part of each CDR3. D genes are given only for firm matches. Size is omitted from some rows. Given values are once, few, many or a class for expanded clones.

V gene: TRBV19
D gene: .
J gene: TRBJ2-7
clone size: .
CDR3 protein: CATSDSRNYEQYF
CDR3 DNA: TGTGCCACTTCGGACAGCAGAAACTACGAGCAGTACTTC

V gene: TRBV3-1/TRBV3-2
D gene: .
J gene: TRBJ2-1
clone size: .
CDR3 protein: CASSQASNSYNEQFF
CDR3 DNA: TGTGCCAGCAGCCAAGCGAGCAACTCCTACAATGAGCAGTTCTTC

V gene: TRBV7-8
D gene: .
J gene: TRBJ1-1
clone size: .
CDR3 protein: CASSLVGRDYEAFF
CDR3 DNA: TGTGCCAGCAGCTTAGTAGGCAGGGACTATGAAGCTTTCTTT

V gene: TRBV6-5
D gene: .
J gene: TRBJ1-6
clone size: .
CDR3 protein: CASSYSTGSYNSPLHF
CDR3 DNA: TGTGCCAGCAGTTACTCGACGGGCTCCTATAATTCACCCCTCCACTTT

V gene: TRBV27
D gene: TRBD1
J gene: TRBJ2-7
clone size: .
CDR3 protein: CASSFRDRGAYEQYF
CDR3 DNA: TGTGCCAGTAGTTTCCGGGACAGGGGCGCCTACGAGCAGTACTTC

V gene: TRBV28
D gene: .
J gene: TRBJ2-5
clone size: .
CDR3 protein: CASSGSGGAETQYF
CDR3 DNA: TGTGCCAGCAGTGGGAGTGGGGGCGCAGAGACCCAGTACTTC

V gene: TRBV11-2
D gene: TRBD1
J gene: TRBJ1-2
clone size: .
CDR3 protein: CASSLGQGGSYGYTF
CDR3 DNA: TGTGCCAGCAGCTTAGGCCAGGGGGGATCCTATGGCTACACCTTC

V gene: TRBV6-5
D gene: TRBD2
J gene: TRBJ2-7
clone size: .
CDR3 protein: CASSYSTSGTYEQYF
CDR3 DNA: TGTGCCAGCAGTTACTCGACTAGCGGCACCTACGAGCAGTACTTC

V gene: TRBV19
D gene: TRBD2
J gene: TRBJ2-3
clone size: .
CDR3 protein: CASSIKTSGKSTDTQYF
CDR3 DNA: TGTGCCAGTAGTATTAAGACTAGCGGGAAAAGCACAGATACGCAGTATTTT

V gene: TRBV2
D gene: .
J gene: TRBJ1-5
clone size: once
CDR3 protein: CASSVGRANQPQHF
CDR3 DNA: TGTGCCAGCAGTGTTGGCAGGGCAAATCAGCCCCAGCATTTT

V gene: TRBV28
D gene: TRBD1
J gene: TRBJ2-2
clone size: .
CDR3 protein: CASSLGQGATGELFF
CDR3 DNA: TGTGCCAGCAGTTTAGGGCAGGGGGCGACCGGGGAGCTGTTTTTT

V gene: TRBV3-1/TRBV3-2
D gene: .
J gene: TRBJ1-1
clone size: .
CDR3 protein: CASSQGWIATEAFF
CDR3 DNA: TGTGCCAGCAGCCAAGGGTGGATAGCCACTGAAGCTTTCTTT

V gene: TRBV14
D gene: TRBD2
J gene: TRBJ2-3
clone size: once
CDR3 protein: CASTSGGSTDTQYF
CDR3 DNA: TGTGCCAGCACTAGCGGGGGGAGCACAGATACGCAGTATTTT

V gene: TRBV6-1
D gene: TRBD1
J gene: TRBJ2-5
clone size: .
CDR3 protein: CASSRQGQETQYF
CDR3 DNA: TGTGCCAGCAGTAGACAGGGTCAAGAGACCCAGTACTTC

V gene: TRBV12-3/TRBV12-4
D gene: TRBD1
J gene: TRBJ1-3
clone size: once
CDR3 protein: CASRRTGGNTIYF
CDR3 DNA: TGTGCCAGCAGGAGGACAGGGGGAAACACCATATATTTT

V gene: TRBV5-6
D gene: .
J gene: TRBJ1-1
clone size: .
CDR3 protein: CASSLERRGGTEAFF
CDR3 DNA: TGTGCCAGCAGCTTGGAAAGGCGGGGGGGCACTGAAGCTTTCTTT

V gene: TRBV4-3
D gene: TRBD2
J gene: TRBJ2-2
clone size: once
CDR3 protein: CASSQDSPGGGNTGELFF
CDR3 DNA: TGCGCCAGCAGCCAAGACTCCCCGGGCGGGGGGAACACCGGGGAGCTGTTTTTT